This TCR beta chain emerged from a study of spatial heterogeneity in lung cancer. Via MiXCR, TCRdb re-called the 5' RACE reads, giving one row per CDR3 protein. The table lists under 50,000 distinct CDR3 sequences, approximately 5.2% of them singletons. Time point in this sample: sample taken at primary tumor resection. This clonotype was seen repeatedly, ten times or more. Germline V CDR1 and CDR2: SGHTA, FQGNSA. V lost 5 bases and J 12 bases, leaving 20 bases between the germline ends. The CDR3 contains 13 residues. The chain recombines TRBV7-2 with TRBJ2-7; D possibly uses TRBD1 or TRBD2 (5 bases each). Here the sequenced sample was PBMCs, taken at surgery. The TCR was taken from a female donor with early-stage non-small cell lung cancer. The CDR3 sequence is CASSRGVWTFVYF. The CDR3 DNA reads TGTGCCAGCAGCAGAGGGGTCTGGACGTTCGTGTACTTC.